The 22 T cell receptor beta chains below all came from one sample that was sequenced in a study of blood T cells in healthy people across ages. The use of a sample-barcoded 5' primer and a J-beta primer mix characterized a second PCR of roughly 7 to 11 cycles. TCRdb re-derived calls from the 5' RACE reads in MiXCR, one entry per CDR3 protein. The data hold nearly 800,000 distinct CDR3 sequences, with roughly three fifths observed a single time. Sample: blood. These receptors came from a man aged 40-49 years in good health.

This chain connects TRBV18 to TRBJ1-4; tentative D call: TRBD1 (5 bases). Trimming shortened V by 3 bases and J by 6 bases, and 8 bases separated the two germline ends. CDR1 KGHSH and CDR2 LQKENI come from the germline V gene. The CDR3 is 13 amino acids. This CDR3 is CASSPSGDEKLFF. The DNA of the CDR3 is TGTGCCAGCTCACCTTCGGGGGATGAAAAACTGTTTTTT.

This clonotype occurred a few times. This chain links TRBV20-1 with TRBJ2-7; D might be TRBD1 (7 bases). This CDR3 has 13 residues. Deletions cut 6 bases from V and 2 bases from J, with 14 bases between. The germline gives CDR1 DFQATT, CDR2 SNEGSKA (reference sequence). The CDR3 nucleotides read TGCAGTGCGCAGGGGGGAGAGCCCTACGAGCAGTACTTC. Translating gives CSAQGGEPYEQYF.

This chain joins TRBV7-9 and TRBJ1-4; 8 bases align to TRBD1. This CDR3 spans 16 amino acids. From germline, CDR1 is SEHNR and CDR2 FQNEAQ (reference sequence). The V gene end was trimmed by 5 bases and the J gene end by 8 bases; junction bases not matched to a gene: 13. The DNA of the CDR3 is TGTGCCAGCAGCCTCCCATGGACAGGGAGGGACGAAAAACTGTTTTTT. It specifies CASSLPWTGRDEKLFF.

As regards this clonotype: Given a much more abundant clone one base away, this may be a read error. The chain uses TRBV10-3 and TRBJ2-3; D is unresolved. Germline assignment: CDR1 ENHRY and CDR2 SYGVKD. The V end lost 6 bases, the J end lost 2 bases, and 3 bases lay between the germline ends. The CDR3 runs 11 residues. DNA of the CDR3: TGTGCCATCAGCTTCACAGATACGCAGTATTTT. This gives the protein CAISFTDTQYF.

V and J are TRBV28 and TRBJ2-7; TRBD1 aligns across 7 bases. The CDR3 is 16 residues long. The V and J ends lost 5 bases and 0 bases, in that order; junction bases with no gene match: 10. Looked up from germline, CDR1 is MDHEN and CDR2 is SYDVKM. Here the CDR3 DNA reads TGTGCCAGCAGTCCCCCCCTCCGGACAGGCTCCTACGAGCAGTACTTC. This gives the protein CASSPPLRTGSYEQYF.

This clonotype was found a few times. In nucleotides, the CDR3 is TGTGCCATCAGTGAGCCCAGGACAGGAAAAAACATTCAGTACTTC. Its translation is CAISEPRTGKNIQYF. The chain uses TRBV10-3 and TRBJ2-4; TRBD1 matches 7 bases. Trimming took 2 bases from V and 4 from J; bases not matched to a gene: 5. The CDR3 covers 15 residues. Germline V gives CDR1 ENHRY, CDR2 SYGVKD.

The CDR3, as DNA: TGCGCCAGCAGCTTGGCTAGTTTGGGGGTTACTAGCTCCTACAATGAGCAGTTCTTC. Its translation is CASSLASLGVTSSYNEQFF. V and J are TRBV5-1 and TRBJ2-1; tentatively, D is TRBD1 or TRBD2 (5 bases each). Germline CDR1 SGHRS, CDR2 YFSETQ. With 0 bases removed from V and 0 bases from J, the gap between germline ends came to 19 bases. The CDR3 extends over 19 amino acids.

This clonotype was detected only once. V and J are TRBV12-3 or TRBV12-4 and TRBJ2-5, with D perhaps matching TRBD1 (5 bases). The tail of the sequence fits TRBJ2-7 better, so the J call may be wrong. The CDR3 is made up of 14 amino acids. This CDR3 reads CASSFSGNYYEQYF. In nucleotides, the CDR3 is TGTGCCAGCAGTTTTTCAGGGAATTACTACGAGCAGTACTTC.

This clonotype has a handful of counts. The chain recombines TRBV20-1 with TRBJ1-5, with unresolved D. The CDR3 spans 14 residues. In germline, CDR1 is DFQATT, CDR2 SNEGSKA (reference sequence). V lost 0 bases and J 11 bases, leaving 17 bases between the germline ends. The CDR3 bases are TGCAGTGCTAGAGACTGGGCCATAGCGCAGGCCCAGCATTTT. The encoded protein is CSARDWAIAQAQHF.

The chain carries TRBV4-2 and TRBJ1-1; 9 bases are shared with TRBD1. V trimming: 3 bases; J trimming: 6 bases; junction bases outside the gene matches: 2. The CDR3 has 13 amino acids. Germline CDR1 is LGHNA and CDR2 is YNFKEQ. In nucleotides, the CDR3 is TGTGCCAGCAGCCAGACAGGGGGGCCTGAAGCTTTCTTT. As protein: CASSQTGGPEAFF.

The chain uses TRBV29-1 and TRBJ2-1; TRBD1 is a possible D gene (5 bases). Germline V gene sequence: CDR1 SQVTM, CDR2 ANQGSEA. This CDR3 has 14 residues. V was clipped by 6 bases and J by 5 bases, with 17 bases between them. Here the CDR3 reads CSVGRQFRDNEQFF. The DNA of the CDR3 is TGCAGCGTAGGGCGACAGTTTCGGGACAATGAGCAGTTCTTC.

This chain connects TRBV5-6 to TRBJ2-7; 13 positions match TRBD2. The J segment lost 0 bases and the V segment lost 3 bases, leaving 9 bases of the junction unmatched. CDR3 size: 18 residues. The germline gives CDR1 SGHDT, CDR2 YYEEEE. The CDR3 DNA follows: TGTGCCAGCAGCTCTATAGGACTAGCGGGAGCAACCTCCTACGAGCAGTACTTC. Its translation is CASSSIGLAGATSYEQYF.

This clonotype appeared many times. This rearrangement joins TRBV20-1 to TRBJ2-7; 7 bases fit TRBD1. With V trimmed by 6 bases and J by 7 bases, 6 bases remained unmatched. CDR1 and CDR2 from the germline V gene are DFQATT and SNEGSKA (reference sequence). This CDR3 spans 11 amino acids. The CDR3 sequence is CSARTGVEQYF. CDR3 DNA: TGCAGTGCCCGTACAGGGGTGGAGCAGTACTTC.

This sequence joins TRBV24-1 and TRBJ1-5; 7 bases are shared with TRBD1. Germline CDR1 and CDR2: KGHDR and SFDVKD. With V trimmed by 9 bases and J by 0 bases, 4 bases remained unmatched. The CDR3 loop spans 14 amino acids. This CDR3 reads CATAGTDSNQPQHF. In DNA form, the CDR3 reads TGTGCCACCGCCGGGACAGATAGCAATCAGCCCCAGCATTTT.

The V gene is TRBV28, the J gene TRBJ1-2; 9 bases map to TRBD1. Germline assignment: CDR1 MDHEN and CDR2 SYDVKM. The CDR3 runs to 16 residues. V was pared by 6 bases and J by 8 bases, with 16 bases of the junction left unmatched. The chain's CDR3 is CASSRPQFRTGVGYTF. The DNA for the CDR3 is TGTGCCAGCAGCCGACCCCAATTCCGGACAGGGGTAGGCTACACCTTC.

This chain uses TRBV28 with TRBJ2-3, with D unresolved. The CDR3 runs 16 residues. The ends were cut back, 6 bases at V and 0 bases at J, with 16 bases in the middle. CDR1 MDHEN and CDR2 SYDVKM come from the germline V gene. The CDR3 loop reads CASRARRSQSTDTQYF. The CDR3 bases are TGTGCCAGCAGAGCCCGAAGGAGCCAAAGCACAGATACGCAGTATTTT.

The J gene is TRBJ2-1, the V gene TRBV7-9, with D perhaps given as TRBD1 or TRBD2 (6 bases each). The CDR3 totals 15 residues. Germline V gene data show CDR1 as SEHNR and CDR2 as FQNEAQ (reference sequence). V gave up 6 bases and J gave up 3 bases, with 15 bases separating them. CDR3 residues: CASRDRGLGYNEQFF. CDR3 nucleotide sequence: TGTGCCAGCAGAGATCGGGGGCTCGGCTACAATGAGCAGTTCTTC.

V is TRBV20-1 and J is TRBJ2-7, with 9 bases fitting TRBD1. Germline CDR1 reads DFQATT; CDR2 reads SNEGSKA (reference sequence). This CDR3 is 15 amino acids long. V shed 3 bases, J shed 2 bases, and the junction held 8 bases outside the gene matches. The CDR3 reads CSASPPGQGTYEQYF. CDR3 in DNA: TGCAGTGCTAGCCCACCGGGACAGGGAACCTACGAGCAGTACTTC.

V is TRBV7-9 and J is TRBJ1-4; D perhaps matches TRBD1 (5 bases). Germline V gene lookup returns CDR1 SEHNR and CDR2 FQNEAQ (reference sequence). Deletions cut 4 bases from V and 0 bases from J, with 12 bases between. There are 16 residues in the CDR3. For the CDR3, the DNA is TGTGCCAGCAGCTCCGGACGAGGGGCAACTAATGAAAAACTGTTTTTT. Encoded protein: CASSSGRGATNEKLFF.

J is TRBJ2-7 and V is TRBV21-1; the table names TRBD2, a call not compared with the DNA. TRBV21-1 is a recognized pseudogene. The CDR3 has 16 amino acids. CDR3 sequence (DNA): TGTGCCAGCAGCACGAGGACTAGCGGGAGACCCTACGAGCAGTACTTC. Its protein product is CASSTRTSGRPYEQYF.

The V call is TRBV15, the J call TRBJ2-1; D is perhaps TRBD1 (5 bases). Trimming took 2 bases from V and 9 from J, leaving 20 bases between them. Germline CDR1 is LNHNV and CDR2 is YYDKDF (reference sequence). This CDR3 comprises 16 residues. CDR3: CATSRPEIAGWGEQFF. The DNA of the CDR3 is TGTGCCACCAGCAGACCCGAAATAGCAGGGTGGGGTGAGCAGTTCTTC.

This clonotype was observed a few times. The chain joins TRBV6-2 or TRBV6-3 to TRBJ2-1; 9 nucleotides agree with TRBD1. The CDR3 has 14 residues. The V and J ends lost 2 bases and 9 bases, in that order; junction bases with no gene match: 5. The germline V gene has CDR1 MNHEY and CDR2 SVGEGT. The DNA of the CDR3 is TGTGCCAGCAGTTACGGACAGGGGAACAGTGAGCAGTTCTTC. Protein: CASSYGQGNSEQFF.